These 24 T cell receptor beta chains were all obtained from the same sample, sequenced in a study of OX40 agonist ivuxolimab in advanced cancers. Repertoires were generated with immunoSEQ multiplex PCR, while TCRdb's copy carries only in-frame clones and drops some. The sample holds around 23,000 clones, 75% to 90% seen once. The sample here was CD4+ or CD8+ T cells sorted from blood, taken in a trial of the OX40 agonist ivuxolimab. The source of these receptors is an adult with an advanced solid tumor such as melanoma, head and neck, liver or kidney cancer.

The rearrangement uses TRBV5-1 and TRBJ1-2; D perhaps matches TRBD1 (6 bases). This CDR3 has 14 amino acids. CDR1 and CDR2 from the germline V gene are SGHRS and YFSETQ. Between the trimmed V and J ends, which lost 0 bases and 7 bases, there was a span of 13 bases. The CDR3 bases are TGCGCCAGCAGCTTGGAGGGACAAGGGGGTGGCTACACCTTC. Protein: CASSLEGQGGGYTF.

The chain has TRBV6-4 and TRBJ2-1; 10 positions match TRBD2. This CDR3 contains 14 residues. With 3 bases clipped from V and 6 bases from J, the junction kept 2 bases outside the gene matches. Germline loops: CDR1 MRHNA, CDR2 SNTAGT. The CDR3 sequence is CASSELAGSNEQFF. CDR3 in DNA: TGTGCCAGCAGTGAACTAGCGGGAAGCAATGAGCAGTTCTTC.

The V call is TRBV7-2, the J call TRBJ2-7; D remains ambiguous. V lost 6 bases, J lost 0 bases, and 12 bases lay in between. CDR1 is SGHTA and CDR2 is FQGNSA in the germline V gene. The CDR3 covers 14 residues. The CDR3 reads CASRRAGPSYEQYF. The CDR3 region has the DNA TGTGCCAGCAGACGAGCTGGACCCTCCTACGAGCAGTACTTC.

The genes are TRBV6-1 and TRBJ2-1; TRBD1 aligns across 9 bases. CDR3 length equals 16 residues. J lost 5 bases, V lost 1 base, and 6 bases had no gene match. Germline values: CDR1 MNHNS, CDR2 SASEGT. In DNA form, the CDR3 reads TGTGCCAGCAGTGAAGAGTCCGGGACAGGGCACAATGAGCAGTTCTTC. It yields the protein CASSEESGTGHNEQFF.

V gene TRBV7-6 combines with J gene TRBJ2-5; possibly TRBD1 for D (6 bases). The J call may be wrong; the DNA end is better matched by TRBJ2-7. The CDR3 loop spans 14 amino acids. The germline CDR1 and CDR2 sequences are SGHVS and FNYEAQ. CDR3 sequence (DNA): TGTGCCAGCAGCTTAGGCAGGGGTACCTACGAGCAGTACTTC. Protein sequence: CASSLGRGTYEQYF.

V usage is TRBV4-1 and J usage is TRBJ2-7; D possibly uses TRBD1 or TRBD2 (5 bases each). Germline V gene data show CDR1 as MGHRA and CDR2 as YSYEKL. CDR3 length: 15 residues. V dropped 6 bases and J dropped 2 bases, with 17 bases sitting between them. The DNA for the CDR3 is TGCGCCAGCAGTCCCGGGGCAGGACAAACCTACGAGCAGTACTTC. This sequence encodes CASSPGAGQTYEQYF.

The chain couples TRBV27 to TRBJ2-2, with D tentatively TRBD2 (6 bases). Germline V gene sequence: CDR1 MNHEY, CDR2 SMNVEV (reference sequence). The CDR3 has 14 amino acids. V was pared by 8 bases and J by 4 bases, with 14 bases between. CDR3 residues: CASGLIVGTGELFF. The CDR3 nucleotides are TGTGCCAGCGGACTAATAGTTGGCACCGGGGAGCTGTTTTTT.

The chain joins TRBV7-9 to TRBJ2-2; D is ambiguous. The germline V gene has CDR1 SEHNR and CDR2 FQNEAQ (reference sequence). The germline V and J ends were trimmed by 6 bases and 1 base, with 12 bases remaining between them. CDR3 size: 15 residues. CDR3 nucleotides: TGTGCCAGCAGATCGGACCGCTTGAACACCGGGGAGCTGTTTTTT. This codes for CASRSDRLNTGELFF.

The rearrangement links TRBV27 to TRBJ1-1, with D uncertain. The CDR3 has 13 residues. The ends were cut back, 6 bases at V and 8 bases at J, with 16 bases in the middle. Germline lookup yields CDR1 MNHEY and CDR2 SMNVEV (reference sequence). The CDR3 spells CASSPTRTEEAFF. CDR3 nucleotide sequence: TGTGCCAGCAGCCCGACCCGGACGGAAGAAGCTTTCTTT.

The chain couples TRBV7-9 to TRBJ2-7; D is possibly TRBD1 or TRBD2 (5 bases each). Germline V lookup: CDR1 SEHNR, CDR2 FQNEAQ (reference sequence). V lost 6 bases and J 0 bases, leaving 12 bases between the germline ends. This CDR3 spans 14 amino acids. The CDR3 is CASSSGTVSYEQYF. The CDR3 region has the DNA TGTGCCAGCAGTTCCGGGACCGTCTCCTACGAGCAGTACTTC.

This clone has more than one count but fewer than ten. In nucleotides, the CDR3 is TGTGCCAGCAGTGGGGACATGACAGCTTTCTTT. This translates into CASSGDMTAFF. V usage is TRBV28 and J usage is TRBJ1-1; a possible D gene is TRBD1 (6 bases). This CDR3 spans 11 amino acids. The germline V gene has CDR1 MDHEN and CDR2 SYDVKM. V lost 5 bases and J 10 bases, leaving 11 bases between the germline ends.

V and J are TRBV10-3 and TRBJ2-1, with D maybe TRBD2 (5 bases). Looked up from germline, CDR1 is ENHRY and CDR2 is SYGVKD. This CDR3 is built from 16 residues. V was trimmed by 5 bases and J by 0 bases, leaving 14 bases between them. CDR3 nucleotides: TGTGCCATCAGTAACCCCGGGAAGAGCTCCTACAATGAGCAGTTCTTC. This gives the protein CAISNPGKSSYNEQFF.

This sequence joins TRBV4-1 and TRBJ2-5; 10 bases are shared with TRBD2. The DNA end is a closer match to TRBJ2-7, so the J assignment may be wrong. Germline CDR1 reads MGHRA; CDR2 reads YSYEKL. CDR3 size: 17 residues. The CDR3 loop reads CASSQDSSGSLTYEQYF. For the CDR3, the DNA is TGCGCCAGCAGCCAAGATTCTAGCGGGAGTTTGACGTACGAGCAGTACTTC.

The rearrangement links TRBV10-3 to TRBJ2-3, with 8 bases identical to TRBD2. The CDR3 has 15 amino acids. V shed 4 bases, J shed 4 bases, and the junction held 7 bases outside the gene matches. The germline V gene encodes CDR1 ENHRY and CDR2 SYGVKD. The CDR3 reads CAISGRGLDPDTQYF. CDR3 bases: TGTGCCATCAGTGGTAGGGGACTAGATCCAGATACGCAGTATTTT.

The chain combines TRBV28 with TRBJ1-1; a weak D match, TRBD1 (6 bases). V lost 7 bases and J lost 2, with 11 bases in between. Per the germline V gene, CDR1 is MDHEN and CDR2 is SYDVKM. The CDR3 runs to 13 residues. CDR3 DNA: TGTGCCAGCACCCAGGGGCCTAACACTGAAGCTTTCTTT. Amino acid sequence: CASTQGPNTEAFF. Drawing the rest from reference TRBV28 and TRBJ1-1, the complete variable domain is DVKVTQSSRYLVKRTGEKVFLECVQDMDHENMFWYRQDPGLGLRLIYFSYDVKMKEKGDIPEGYSVSREKKERFSLILESASTNQTSMYLCASTQGPNTEAFFGQGTRLTVV.

This chain uses TRBV7-9 with TRBJ1-1; 7 bases agree with TRBD1. Trimming took 4 bases from V and 6 from J; bases not matched to a gene: 11. This CDR3 contains 15 residues. Germline values: CDR1 SEHNR, CDR2 FQNEAQ (reference sequence). CDR3 nucleotide sequence: TGTGCCAGCAGCTCTCGGATCGACAGGGCGCCTGAAGCTTTCTTT. This translates into CASSSRIDRAPEAFF.

The chain is built from TRBV13 and TRBJ2-2; 10 nucleotides align to TRBD2. This CDR3 has 16 amino acids. V dropped 4 bases and J dropped 3; count of bases not matched to a gene: 5. Germline V gene sequence: CDR1 PRHDT, CDR2 FYEKMQ (reference sequence). Written as DNA, the CDR3 is TGTGCCAGCAGCTACCGGACTAGCGGCTACACCGGGGAGCTGTTTTTT. It yields the protein CASSYRTSGYTGELFF. Together with reference TRBV13 and TRBJ2-2, the CDR3 gives the full variable domain: AAGVIQSPRHLIKEKRETATLKCYPIPRHDTVYWYQQGPGQDPQFLISFYEKMQSDKGSIPDRFSAQQFSDYHSELNMSSLELGDSALYFCASSYRTSGYTGELFFGEGSRLTVL.

The genes are TRBV9 and TRBJ2-1, with 14 bases lining up with TRBD2. CDR1 is SGDLS, CDR2 YYNGEE, per germline. This CDR3 spans 16 amino acids. The ends lost 5 bases at V and 2 bases at J; junction bases unmatched: 3. The CDR3 region has the DNA TGTGCCAGCAGTTCGACTAGCGGGAGGGCCTACAATGAGCAGTTCTTC. It is translated as CASSSTSGRAYNEQFF.

This chain joins TRBV28 and TRBJ1-5; D possibly corresponds to TRBD1 (6 bases). This CDR3 contains 17 residues. Trimming took off 5 bases at V and 3 bases at J, with 20 bases between the two ends. Germline-derived CDR1 and CDR2 are MDHEN and SYDVKM. The CDR3 nucleotides read TGTGCCAGCAGTCGATTTGGGCCACAGGGTTTCAATCAGCCCCAGCATTTT. Translation gives CASSRFGPQGFNQPQHF.

The J gene is TRBJ2-1, the V gene TRBV28, with 9 bases aligning to TRBD2. With 5 bases clipped from V and 4 bases from J, the junction kept 3 bases outside the gene matches. CDR1 is MDHEN and CDR2 is SYDVKM in the germline V gene. The CDR3 runs to 14 residues. The CDR3 spells CASSVLAGYNEQFF. CDR3 DNA: TGTGCCAGCAGTGTCCTAGCGGGGTACAATGAGCAGTTCTTC.

This clone came up once. Other DNA sequences in the sample encode the same CDR3. The CDR3 DNA is TGTGCCAGCAGTTACGGGTCGGGGGGGGTTAATGAAAAACTGTTTTTT. Encoded protein: CASSYGSGGVNEKLFF. This chain links TRBV6-5 with TRBJ1-4; TRBD1 might be the D (5 bases). Germline V gene lookup returns CDR1 MNHEY and CDR2 SVGAGI. This CDR3 region has 16 residues. With 2 bases removed from V and 4 bases from J, the gap between germline ends came to 14 bases.

This clone is classed as medium-sized (0.01 to 0.1%). This sequence joins TRBV9 and TRBJ1-1; no clear D gene. The V gene lost 1 base and the J gene lost 0 bases, with 13 bases spanning the gap. Germline CDR1 SGDLS, CDR2 YYNGEE. The CDR3 totals 16 residues. Here the CDR3 reads CASSVSYRALNTEAFF. In nucleotides, the CDR3 is TGTGCCAGCAGCGTATCCTACCGGGCCTTGAACACTGAAGCTTTCTTT. The full variable domain, completed using reference TRBV9 and TRBJ1-1, is DSGVTQTPKHLITATGQRVTLRCSPRSGDLSVYWYQQSLDQGLQFLIQYYNGEERAKGNILERFSAQQFPDLHSELNLSSLELGDSALYFCASSVSYRALNTEAFFGQGTRLTVV.

The CDR3 coding sequence is TGTGCCAGCAGCTTAGGTGGCAGGGAGGGGGAGCTGTTTTTT. Its protein is CASSLGGREGELFF. V usage is TRBV11-2 and J usage is TRBJ2-2; possibly TRBD1 or TRBD2 for D (5 bases each). Per the germline V gene, CDR1 is SGHAT and CDR2 is FQNNGV. The V end was cut by 1 base, the J end by 8 bases, with 11 bases between. This CDR3 is 14 amino acids long. Variable domain in full (rest from reference TRBV11-2 and TRBJ2-2): EAGVAQSPRYKIIEKRQSVAFWCNPISGHATLYWYQQILGQGPKLLIQFQNNGVVDDSQLPKDRFSAERLKGVDSTLKIQPAKLEDSAVYLCASSLGGREGELFFGEGSRLTVL.

The chain links TRBV30 to TRBJ1-2; no definite D call. The V gene lost 2 bases and the J gene lost 7 bases, with 14 bases spanning the gap. CDR1 is GTSNPN and CDR2 is SVGIG in the germline V gene (reference sequence). This CDR3 has 13 amino acids. CDR3: CAWSPLSRAGYTF. In nucleotides, the CDR3 is TGTGCCTGGAGTCCCCTCTCTAGGGCTGGCTACACCTTC.